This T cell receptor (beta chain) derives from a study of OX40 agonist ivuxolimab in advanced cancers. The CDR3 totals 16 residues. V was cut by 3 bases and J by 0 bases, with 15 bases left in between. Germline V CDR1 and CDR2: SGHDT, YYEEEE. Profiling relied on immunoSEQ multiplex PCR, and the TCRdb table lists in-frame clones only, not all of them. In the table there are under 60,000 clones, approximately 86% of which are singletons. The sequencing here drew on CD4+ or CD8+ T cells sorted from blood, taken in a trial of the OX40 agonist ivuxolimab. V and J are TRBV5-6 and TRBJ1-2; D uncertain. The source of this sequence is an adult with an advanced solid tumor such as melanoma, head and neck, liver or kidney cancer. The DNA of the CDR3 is TGTGCCAGCAGCTCTCTTCCTTCGAGCTCTAACTATGGCTACACCTTC. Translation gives CASSSLPSSSNYGYTF.